The 13 T cell receptor beta chains below all came from one sample that was sequenced in a study of shared clonotypes between healthy human individuals (dated by TCRdb to between 2020 and 2021). Libraries were prepared through the immunoSEQ multiplex PCR assay. TCRdb took this table from immuneACCESS and kept in-frame rearrangements with V and J called. Such tables lack part of the clones; where checked against another copy, unresolved V genes explain under half of the gap, and the rest is unexplained. The sample table records approximately 2,200,000 clones; about 93% of these occur just once. About 1.8% of the sample goes to the ten largest clones. CD8 naive samples were obtained by positive selection for CCR7 among CD45RO-negative cells, yielding a CD45RA+CCR7+ population from which TemRA cells were excluded. The sequenced material came from naive CD8+ T cells from PBMCs. Taken with the paper, the label for cell subset or site translates to: CD45RA+CCR7+. All receptors derive from a man aged 18-30 years in good health. Some clones in this sample may be carry-over from other donors' samples.

The genes are TRBV6-6 and TRBJ2-7, with 8 bases matching TRBD1. This CDR3 is 16 amino acids long. The germline gives CDR1 MNHNY, CDR2 SVGAGI (reference sequence). Trimming removed 1 base from V and 2 bases from J; junction bases left unmatched: 7. For the CDR3, the DNA is TGTGCCAGCAGTTACTGGACAGGGCACAACCCCTACGAGCAGTACTTC. Amino acids: CASSYWTGHNPYEQYF.

The J gene is TRBJ1-2, the V gene TRBV14; 9 nucleotides match TRBD1. The trim removed 2 bases at V and 8 bases at J, leaving 3 bases unmatched. This CDR3 region has 13 residues. Per the germline V gene, CDR1 is SGHDN and CDR2 is FVKESK. The DNA of the CDR3 is TGTGCCAGCAGCCAAACAGGGGGCAACGGCTACACCTTC. This codes for CASSQTGGNGYTF.

This chain joins TRBV7-9 and TRBJ2-3, with D hard to call. CDR1 is SEHNR, CDR2 FQNEAQ, per germline (reference sequence). V lost 4 bases to trimming and J lost 3 bases, with 14 bases between them. The CDR3 sequence is 15 residues long. CDR3 nucleotides: TGTGCCAGCAGCTACGTCCAGGTTACTACAGATACGCAGTATTTT. Amino acids: CASSYVQVTTDTQYF.

About this clone itself: The same CDR3 is also encoded by other DNA sequences in this sample. The chain combines TRBV28 with TRBJ2-3, with TRBD1 matching 7 bases. Trimming removed 3 bases from V and 1 base from J; junction bases left unmatched: 1. The CDR3 sequence is 14 residues long. Germline CDR1 is MDHEN and CDR2 is SYDVKM. The CDR3 protein is CASSLGTGTDTQYF. CDR3 nucleotide sequence: TGTGCCAGCAGTTTGGGGACAGGCACAGATACGCAGTATTTT.

The chain has TRBV27 and TRBJ2-7; no clear D gene. Germline V lookup: CDR1 MNHEY, CDR2 SMNVEV (reference sequence). The CDR3 contains 14 residues. V lost 5 bases to trimming and J lost 3 bases, with 14 bases between them. The CDR3 nucleotides read TGTGCCAGCAGTGGGTCGTACCCCAACTACGAGCAGTACTTC. Encoded protein: CASSGSYPNYEQYF.

The chain employs TRBV2 and TRBJ2-7; 11 bases agree with TRBD2. Per germline, CDR1 SNHLY and CDR2 FYNNEI. The V segment lost 3 bases and the J segment 2 bases; nucleotides outside the gene matches: 6. The CDR3 has 16 residues. CDR3: CASSEPETSGAYEQYF. The CDR3 nucleotides are TGTGCCAGCAGTGAGCCCGAGACTAGCGGGGCCTACGAGCAGTACTTC.

This clone was counted once. This rearrangement joins TRBV28 to TRBJ1-1; no reliable D call. The CDR3 extends over 18 amino acids. Germline CDR1 reads MDHEN; CDR2 reads SYDVKM. With 0 bases removed from V and 3 bases from J, the gap between germline ends came to 20 bases. The CDR3 DNA reads as TGTGCCAGCAGTTTATGGGGAGGGCAGCCGAGATGGGACACTGAAGCTTTCTTT. Translating it yields CASSLWGGQPRWDTEAFF.

The gene calls are TRBV7-8 and TRBJ1-2; 8 positions agree with TRBD1. The ends lost 3 bases at V and 4 bases at J; junction bases unmatched: 10. Germline V gene sequence: CDR1 SGHVS, CDR2 FQNEAQ. CDR3 size: 16 residues. CDR3 coding DNA: TGTGCCAGCAGCTTGATGGACAGGGCCGATTTCTATGGCTACACCTTC. Protein: CASSLMDRADFYGYTF.

The chain uses TRBV7-2 and TRBJ2-3; tentative D call: TRBD1 (6 bases). Looked up from germline, CDR1 is SGHTA and CDR2 is FQGNSA. The CDR3 is 14 residues long. Deletions cut 5 bases from V and 2 bases from J, with 11 bases between. The CDR3 region is CASSARTDTDTQYF. The CDR3 DNA sequence: TGTGCCAGCAGCGCACGGACAGACACAGATACGCAGTATTTT.

The chain joins TRBV11-2 to TRBJ2-7; 13 bases map to TRBD2. Germline V gene data show CDR1 as SGHAT and CDR2 as FQNNGV. V lost 3 bases, J lost 3 bases, and 2 bases stayed unmatched. The CDR3 runs 15 residues. The CDR3 nucleotides are TGTGCCAGCAGCTTTGGACTAGCGGGAGTCTACGAGCAGTACTTC. It codes for CASSFGLAGVYEQYF. The full variable domain, rest sourced from reference TRBV11-2 and TRBJ2-7, is EAGVAQSPRYKIIEKRQSVAFWCNPISGHATLYWYQQILGQGPKLLIQFQNNGVVDDSQLPKDRFSAERLKGVDSTLKIQPAKLEDSAVYLCASSFGLAGVYEQYFGPGTRLTVT.

This chain joins TRBV5-6 and TRBJ2-1; the D is unclear. This CDR3 is built from 16 residues. The V gene lost 5 bases and the J gene lost 4 bases, with 19 bases spanning the gap. The V gene's germline CDR1 is SGHDT and CDR2 YYEEEE. The CDR3 bases are TGTGCCAGCAGGGAAAACCGAGTTGTGGTTTACAATGAGCAGTTCTTC. This sequence encodes CASRENRVVVYNEQFF.

The chain couples TRBV7-9 to TRBJ2-2; D is perhaps TRBD2 (6 bases). V dropped 1 base and J dropped 3 bases, with 9 bases sitting between them. The germline V gene encodes CDR1 SEHNR and CDR2 FQNEAQ (reference sequence). The CDR3 has 15 residues. CDR3 sequence reads: CASSLEGLYTGELFF. The CDR3 nucleotides are TGTGCCAGCAGCTTAGAGGGACTCTACACCGGGGAGCTGTTTTTT.

The V call is TRBV7-8, the J call TRBJ2-1; perhaps TRBD2 as D (5 bases). The CDR3 is 14 amino acids. In germline, CDR1 is SGHVS, CDR2 FQNEAQ. V was pared by 4 bases and J by 2 bases, with 9 bases between. The CDR3 is CASSSREPYNEQFF. DNA for the CDR3: TGTGCCAGCAGCTCGAGGGAGCCCTACAATGAGCAGTTCTTC.